In this sample, the clone carrying this TCR beta chain turned up many times. The target antigen is unknown. The authors amplified TCR beta CDR3 regions, and they did so from RNA transcripts for repertoire sequencing. HTBI primers served in a first-round RT-PCR, which a second-round multiplex PCR followed. Each CDR3 protein gets one entry after TCRdb re-called the multiplex PCR reads with MiXCR. The data contain roughly 400,000 distinct CDR3 sequences, 15% to 17% of them singletons. Patients newly diagnosed with hyperthyroidism, under 2 months' duration, were aged 18 to 65, the study reports. Certain patients were not enrolled. These were patients with other autoimmune diseases, uncontrolled infections, pregnancy or lactation. Trimming at V came to 1 base and at J to 1 base, leaving 3 bases not matched to a gene. The CDR3 is made up of 15 amino acids. Germline V gene data show CDR1 as SGHTA and CDR2 as FQGTGA.

This sample is part of a study of Graves' ophthalmopathy and Graves' hyperthyroidism. General study findings and limits: Blood contained most expanded thyroid clonotypes exceeding 0.001 frequency.

The chain carries TRBV7-3 and TRBJ2-5, with 7 bases matching TRBD1. What was sequenced was peripheral blood. The TCR originated in a woman younger than 35 with stable Graves' hyperthyroidism. The CDR3 DNA reads as TGTGCCAGCAGCTTAAGGGGGACAGCCCAAGAGACCCAGTACTTC. Its protein product is CASSLRGTAQETQYF.